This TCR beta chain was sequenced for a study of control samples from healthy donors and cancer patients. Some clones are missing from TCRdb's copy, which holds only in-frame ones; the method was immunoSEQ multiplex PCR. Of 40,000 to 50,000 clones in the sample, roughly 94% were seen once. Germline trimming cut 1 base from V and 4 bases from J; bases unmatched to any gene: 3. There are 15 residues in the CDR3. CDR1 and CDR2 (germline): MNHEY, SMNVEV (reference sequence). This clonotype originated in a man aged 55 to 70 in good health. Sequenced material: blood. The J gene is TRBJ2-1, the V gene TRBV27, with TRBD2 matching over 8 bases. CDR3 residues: CASSLFLAGYNEQFF. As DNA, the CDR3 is TGTGCCAGCAGTTTATTTCTAGCGGGTTACAATGAGCAGTTCTTC.